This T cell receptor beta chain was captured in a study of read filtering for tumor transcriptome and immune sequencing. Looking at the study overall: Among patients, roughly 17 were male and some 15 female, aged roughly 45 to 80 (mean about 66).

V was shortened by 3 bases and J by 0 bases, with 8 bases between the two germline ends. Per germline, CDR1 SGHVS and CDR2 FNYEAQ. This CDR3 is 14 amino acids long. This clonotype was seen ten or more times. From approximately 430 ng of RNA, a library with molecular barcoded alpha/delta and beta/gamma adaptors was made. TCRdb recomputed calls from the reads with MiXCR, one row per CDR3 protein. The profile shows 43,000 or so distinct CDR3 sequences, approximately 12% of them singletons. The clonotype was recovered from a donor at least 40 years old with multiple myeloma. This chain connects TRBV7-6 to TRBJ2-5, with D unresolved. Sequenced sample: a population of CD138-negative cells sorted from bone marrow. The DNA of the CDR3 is TGTGCCAGCAGCTTGGGCCGAAACCAAGAGACCCAGTACTTC. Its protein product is CASSLGRNQETQYF. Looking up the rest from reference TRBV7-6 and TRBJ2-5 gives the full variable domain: GAGVSQSPRYKVTKRGQDVALRCDPISGHVSLYWYRQALGQGPEFLTYFNYEAQQDKSGLPNDRFSAERPEGSISTLTIQRTEQRDSAMYRCASSLGRNQETQYFGPGTRLLVL.